This T cell receptor (beta chain) was sequenced during a study of blood T cell repertoires in COVID-19 (dated by TCRdb to about 2020). Context from the whole study: Collaborator samples came from the United States, Italy and Spain and covered acute and convalescent phases of COVID-19. The prospective study material was composed of cDNA or gDNA derived from T cells, B-cell-depleted T cells, or PBMCs. The repertoires were released in a freely available public database meant as a resource for research on the immune response to SARS-CoV-2. The dataset comprised deeply sampled blood TCRbeta repertoires from subjects exposed to, actively infected with, or recovered from COVID-19. Where available, HLA class I and class II types were obtained from metadata supplied by the sample provider rather than from assay-based typing. Samples came from the ongoing ImmuneRACE study (first 160 participants) plus 1,254 subjects from 6 global collaborators. Sample metadata almost always included a de-identified subject ID, COVID-19 status, age in years and sex.

Paper-wide results and their limitations: The quantity of clinical and demographic metadata differed by source and by participant and was supplied without curation.

CDR1 and CDR2 were assigned from the germline V gene as SGHTS and YDEGEE. At the junction V is shortened by 4 bases and J by 3 bases, with 15 bases in between. From the cysteine up to the phenylalanine, the CDR3 has a length of 15 residues. The entry retains the CDR3 DNA only, 45 bases that are in frame from base 1. Whole blood was collected in K2EDTA tubes by collaborating institutions according to the institutions' own protocols. Collaborator samples were shipped for TCRbeta analysis as frozen whole blood, isolated PBMCs, or DNA extracted from either sample type. With respect to this clone: Its antigen is not yet known. Base qualities are not provided; no much larger clone lies one nucleotide away.

TCRbeta CDR3 regions were amplified from genomic DNA by means of the immunoSEQ Assay, a bias-controlled multiplex PCR. In the original analysis: The number of nucleated cells in each sample was estimated by amplification of reference gene primers within the assay. To quantify the absolute abundance of each unique TCRbeta CDR3 rearrangement, sequence reads were collapsed and filtered. For each sample, productive Simpson clonality was calculated as the square root of Simpson's diversity index over productive rearrangements. Not all clones reach the TCRdb copy of this immuneACCESS table, which keeps in-frame sequences only. Checked studies attribute under half of the gap to unresolved V genes and leave the rest unexplained. The D gene and trimming were derived from the DNA, and the V and J assignments and clone size from that table. This sample gives around 260,000 clones in total; roughly 84% of them show up just once. Roughly 4% of the sample lies in the top ten.

The sequence was collected from a man aged 55 to 70 with acute or convalescent COVID-19. The specimen was peripheral blood. The sequence is built from TRBV5-8 and TRBJ2-3; TRBD2 is a possible D gene, resting on 5 matching bases. The DNA sequence is given as TGTGCCAGCAGCCCTTTTTCGGGGTCGACAGATACGCAGTATTTT. It codes for CASSPFSGSTDTQYF. Full variable domain (CDR3 extended with the reference TRBV5-8 and TRBJ2-3 proteins): EAGVTQSPTHLIKTRGQQATLRCSPISGHTSVYWYQQALGLGLQFLLWYDEGEERNRGNFPPRFSGRQFPNYSSELNVNALELEDSALYLCASSPFSGSTDTQYFGPGTRLTVL.